Detailed here is one T cell receptor beta chain. This entry comes from a study of technical replicates of blood from several donors. This CDR3 spans 13 amino acids. Trimming left V 0 bases short and J 6 bases short, with 6 bases between. Germline CDR1 and CDR2: PRHDT and FYEKMQ (reference sequence). Generated by immunoSEQ multiplex PCR, the TCRdb table keeps only in-frame clones and is missing some. The sample has tens of thousands of clones; roughly 92% are singletons. The chain carries TRBV13 and TRBJ2-1; D gene uncertain. The TCR sequence derives from a human donor in good health. Sequenced input: T cells isolated from PBMCs. For the CDR3, the DNA is TGTGCCAGCAGCTTAGGCCTAGGCAATGAGCAGTTCTTC. Protein product: CASSLGLGNEQFF.